This T cell receptor beta chain was sequenced for a study of cytomegalovirus exposure and HLA in healthy donors. Losses at the gene ends were 2 bases for V and 4 bases for J; bases not matched to a gene: 1. The V gene's germline CDR1 is SGHDT and CDR2 YYEEEE. This CDR3 region has 14 residues. Vbeta (60) and Jbeta (13) primers were used in the PCR. Here immunoSEQ multiplex PCR was the method, and the copy in TCRdb shows in-frame clones only, minus some. The data contain tens of thousands of clones, 75% to 90% of them singletons. The TCR was taken from a woman aged 35 to 49 in good health and CMV-seropositive. The chain has TRBV5-6 and TRBJ1-5; TRBD1 matches 9 bases. Material: PBMCs. The chain's CDR3 is CASSFGTGNQPQHF. The DNA of the CDR3 is TGTGCCAGCAGCTTTGGGACAGGGAATCAGCCCCAGCATTTT.